Below, one T cell receptor beta chain is given with its context. This entry is derived from a study of blood T cell repertoires in COVID-19. Sequenced by immunoSEQ multiplex PCR; TCRdb stores in-frame clones only, minus some. The sample lists about 270,000 clones, more than 75% occurring once. Germline trimming cut 0 bases from V and 7 bases from J; bases unmatched to any gene: 7. Germline CDR1 and CDR2: LGHDT and YNNKEL (reference sequence). The CDR3 length is 15 residues. The chain employs TRBV3-1 (or the pseudogene TRBV3-2) and TRBJ1-2; 8 positions agree with TRBD1. The material sequenced was PBMCs or T cells enriched from blood (not recorded which). The source of this sequence is a woman in her sixties or seventies in a cohort exposed to, infected with or recovered from COVID-19 (not recorded which). As DNA, the CDR3 is TGTGCCAGCAGCCAAGACAGGGGGCGCGGGTCTGGCTACACCTTC. Its translation is CASSQDRGRGSGYTF.